These 20 T cell receptor beta chains share one sample of origin, sequenced in a study of vaccination and CD4 T cells after COVID-19 (dated by TCRdb to the early 2020s). The treatment or condition label on this specimen signifies: approximately nine-day PBMC culture with coronavirus spike peptide pools or control peptides (ViraFEST assay). Their target antigens are unknown. Preparation of the library involved PCR. Sequenced on an Illumina iSeq 100. At the Johns Hopkins FTIC core, DNA from the cultured CD4+ T cells underwent TCR sequencing with the Oncomine TCR Beta short-read assay. TCRdb reran the public reads through fastp at Q25 and MiXCR, keeping productive beta chains. Every entry covers one CDR3 protein and lists the most common genes and DNA from its rows. The table for this sample lists 20,000 to 25,000 distinct CDR3 sequences; around 70% of them were counted only once. In total, the top ten clones hold roughly 8.6% of the sample.

Source material: CD4+ T cells from blood, cultured in vitro. These receptors came from a human donor who had recovered from COVID-19.

The gene calls are TRBV11-3 and TRBJ2-2; D remains ambiguous. V shed 1 base and J shed 0 bases, with 9 bases lying between them. From germline, CDR1 is SGHNT and CDR2 YENEEA. The CDR3 extends over 16 amino acids. CDR3 sequence reads: CASSLGESANTGELFF. The CDR3 bases are TGTGCCAGCAGCTTAGGAGAGTCCGCGAACACCGGGGAGCTGTTTTTT.

The chain employs TRBV7-4 and TRBJ1-1, with D possibly matching TRBD1 (6 bases). Looked up from germline, CDR1 is SGHVT and CDR2 is SQSDAQ. The ends were cut back, 5 bases at V and 4 bases at J, with 14 bases in the middle. This CDR3 spans 14 amino acids. This CDR3 reads CASSVEGQRTEAFF. In nucleotides, the CDR3 is TGTGCCAGCAGCGTAGAGGGACAACGCACTGAAGCTTTCTTT.

The chain combines TRBV19 with TRBJ2-1; the match to TRBD2 covers 8 bases. Trimming took 6 bases from V and 8 from J; bases not matched to a gene: 9. Germline V lookup: CDR1 LNHDA, CDR2 SQIVND (reference sequence). There are 14 residues in the CDR3. The CDR3: CASRGLGPFHEQFF. The DNA for the CDR3 is TGTGCCAGTAGGGGACTAGGGCCCTTCCATGAGCAGTTCTTC.

The chain combines TRBV6-2 or TRBV6-3 with TRBJ2-7; D not certain. V lost 2 bases and J 0 bases, leaving 8 bases between the germline ends. There are 14 residues in the CDR3. Germline V gene data show CDR1 as MNHEY and CDR2 as SVGEGT. This chain's CDR3 is CASSYDPSSYEQYF. The CDR3 DNA reads as TGTGCCAGCAGTTACGATCCTAGCTCCTACGAGCAGTACTTC.

V is TRBV6-4 and J is TRBJ2-2, with 7 bases identical to TRBD1. In germline, CDR1 is MRHNA, CDR2 SNTAGT. The V and J ends lost 5 bases and 0 bases, in that order; junction bases with no gene match: 6. This CDR3 is 16 amino acids long. The CDR3 nucleotides read TGTGCCAGCAGTAACAGGGGAATACCGAACACCGGGGAGCTGTTTTTT. Amino acids: CASSNRGIPNTGELFF.

This clonotype was seen a single time. V usage is TRBV24-1 and J usage is TRBJ2-3; a possible D gene is TRBD2 (6 bases). CDR1 is KGHDR and CDR2 is SFDVKD in the germline V gene. V lost 0 bases, J lost 1 base, and 16 bases lay in between. CDR3 length: 18 amino acids. The CDR3 is CATSDLGAPWEGTDTQYF. The DNA for the CDR3 is TGTGCCACCAGTGATTTGGGAGCCCCCTGGGAGGGCACAGATACGCAGTATTTT.

The chain employs TRBV29-1 and TRBJ1-2; 8 bases align to TRBD1. From germline, CDR1 is SQVTM and CDR2 ANQGSEA. The CDR3 has 14 amino acids. The V and J ends lost 4 bases and 4 bases, in that order; junction bases with no gene match: 8. For the CDR3, the DNA is TGCAGCGTTGTTGAGACAGGGGCTGGCTATGGCTACACCTTC. Its translation: CSVVETGAGYGYTF.

The chain employs TRBV28 and TRBJ1-2; 7 nucleotides match TRBD1. After removal of 2 bases from V and 4 bases from J, the junction contained 4 bases not matched to a gene. In germline, CDR1 is MDHEN, CDR2 SYDVKM. This CDR3 is 14 amino acids long. CDR3 sequence reads: CASSLGDRGYGYTF. The CDR3 bases are TGTGCCAGCAGTTTAGGGGACAGAGGCTATGGCTACACCTTC.

This clonotype appeared once. The chain carries TRBV6-5 and TRBJ2-5; D is possibly TRBD2 (6 bases). The germline V and J ends were trimmed by 2 bases and 4 bases, with 14 bases remaining between them. This CDR3 spans 15 amino acids. Germline-derived CDR1 and CDR2 are MNHEY and SVGAGI. Here the CDR3 reads CASSYGGGGRETQYF. CDR3 sequence (DNA): TGTGCCAGCAGTTACGGGGGAGGCGGGCGAGAGACCCAGTACTTC.

The rearrangement uses TRBV6-2 or TRBV6-3 and TRBJ1-3; D is possibly TRBD1 (5 bases). The germline V and J ends were trimmed by 6 bases and 5 bases, with 20 bases remaining between them. Germline V gene data show CDR1 as MNHEY and CDR2 as SVGEGT. This CDR3 contains 16 residues. The CDR3 sequence: CASSQPRQRPRNTIYF. The CDR3 DNA follows: TGTGCCAGCAGCCAACCCCGACAGAGGCCGAGAAACACCATATATTTT.

The J gene is TRBJ1-2, the V gene TRBV30, with TRBD1 matching over 7 bases. Germline trimming cut 5 bases from V and 6 bases from J; bases unmatched to any gene: 9. Germline loops: CDR1 GTSNPN, CDR2 SVGIG (reference sequence). There are 13 residues in the CDR3. As DNA, the CDR3 is TGTGCCTGGGCCGGACAGGCGGTCGATGGCTACACCTTC. Translated: CAWAGQAVDGYTF.

V is TRBV19 and J is TRBJ2-1; TRBD2 aligns across 9 bases. In germline, CDR1 is LNHDA, CDR2 SQIVND (reference sequence). The trim removed 2 bases at V and 7 bases at J, leaving 12 bases unmatched. The CDR3 totals 17 residues. The CDR3 region has the DNA TGTGCCAGTAGTATACATCTCGGGGCGGGAGGGCCGAATGAGCAGTTCTTC. Protein sequence: CASSIHLGAGGPNEQFF.

This sequence joins TRBV30 and TRBJ1-1; maybe TRBD1 (5 bases). V was trimmed by 4 bases and J by 1 base, leaving 13 bases between them. Germline V gene data show CDR1 as GTSNPN and CDR2 as SVGIG (reference sequence). The CDR3 sequence is 14 residues long. Here the CDR3 DNA reads TGTGCCTGGAAGCCGGGACTCCAGAACACTGAAGCTTTCTTT. Protein sequence: CAWKPGLQNTEAFF.

This clonotype was seen more than once but under ten times. This chain connects TRBV6-1 to TRBJ1-2; the D gene is possibly TRBD1 (5 bases). V was shortened by 0 bases and J by 3 bases, with 20 bases between the two germline ends. CDR3 length: 18 amino acids. Per germline, CDR1 MNHNS and CDR2 SASEGT. CDR3: CASSEASTGLEGDYGYTF. CDR3 in DNA: TGTGCCAGCAGTGAAGCAAGTACGGGACTGGAGGGCGACTATGGCTACACCTTC.

There are a few counts of this clonotype. J is TRBJ2-3 and V is TRBV19, with D perhaps TRBD2 (6 bases). Germline V gene data show CDR1 as LNHDA and CDR2 as SQIVND (reference sequence). The V end was cut by 6 bases, the J end by 0 bases, with 16 bases between. The length of the CDR3 is 16 residues. The CDR3 nucleotides read TGTGCCAGTAGCCGACAGCCGGGACTCAGCACAGATACGCAGTATTTT. Its translation is CASSRQPGLSTDTQYF.

J is TRBJ2-3 and V is TRBV9; D gene ambiguous. The CDR3 consists of 12 residues. Trimming shortened V by 0 bases and J by 7 bases, and 6 bases separated the two germline ends. Germline CDR1 and CDR2: SGDLS and YYNGEE. CDR3 in DNA: TGTGCCAGCAGCGTAGAGGAGCATACGCAGTATTTT. Its protein is CASSVEEHTQYF.

This sequence joins TRBV6-4 and TRBJ1-2; D is ambiguous. Germline CDR1 reads MRHNA; CDR2 reads SNTAGT. Deletions cut 6 bases from V and 6 bases from J, with 17 bases between. CDR3 size: 14 residues. CDR3 coding DNA: TGTGCCAGCAGCCTCACGGGTGGGGTGGATGGCTACACCTTC. Translating it yields CASSLTGGVDGYTF.

The chain joins TRBV7-6 to TRBJ1-6, with TRBD1 identical over 7 bases. Looked up from germline, CDR1 is SGHVS and CDR2 is FNYEAQ. The CDR3 extends over 14 amino acids. Germline trimming cut 6 bases from V and 7 bases from J; bases unmatched to any gene: 6. The DNA for the CDR3 is TGTGCCAGCAGTTCCAGGGGGGGAAATTCACCCCTCCACTTT. It yields the protein CASSSRGGNSPLHF.

The V gene is TRBV7-9, the J gene TRBJ1-3; TRBD1 is a possible D gene (5 bases). The CDR3 contains 15 residues. Germline V lookup: CDR1 SEHNR, CDR2 FQNEAQ (reference sequence). Trimming left V 5 bases short and J 0 bases short, with 11 bases between. CDR3 in amino acids: CASSQGSYSGNTIYF. CDR3 coding DNA: TGTGCCAGCAGCCAGGGCTCCTACTCTGGAAACACCATATATTTT.

The chain recombines TRBV6-1 with TRBJ1-1; 8 bases align to TRBD1. Germline V gene data show CDR1 as MNHNS and CDR2 as SASEGT. The junction had 1 base not matched to a gene; V was cut back by 6 bases and J by 1 base. This CDR3 has 13 residues. CDR3 amino acids: CASRTGGNTEAFF. For the CDR3, the DNA is TGTGCCAGCAGAACAGGGGGGAACACTGAAGCTTTCTTT.